The source of this TCR beta chain is a study of blood T cells in healthy people across ages. About this clonotype: This may arise from a read error, as a much more abundant clone is one base away.

Next came a second PCR, run for 7 to 11 cycles, which used a sample-barcoded 5' primer along with a J-beta primer mix. A single record per CDR3 protein comes from TCRdb applying MiXCR to the 5' RACE reads. Here the sample spans hundreds of thousands of distinct CDR3 sequences, around half being singletons. The clonotype was recovered from a man of 80 years or more in good health. The sample taken for sequencing was blood.

CDR3 coding DNA: TGTGCCAGCAGCCCCGACGGGATTTCCCGGTCCTACGAGCAGTACTTC. The encoded protein is CASSPDGISRSYEQYF. The chain joins TRBV3-1 to TRBJ2-7; TRBD2 might be the D (5 bases). From germline, CDR1 is LGHDT and CDR2 YNNKEL (reference sequence). Trimming removed 4 bases from V and 1 base from J, with 17 bases in between. The CDR3 is 16 residues long.